A selection of T cell receptor beta chains follows, all from one sample in a study of T cell responses to AZD1222 COVID-19 vaccine. This table comes from immunoSEQ multiplex PCR, and its TCRdb copy is limited to in-frame clones, with some not included. The sample lists tens of thousands of clones; around 73% were seen once. Sequencing used peripheral blood, obtained on day 0 of AZD1222 vaccination. The receptors stem from an adult in good health. CDR3s include the opening cysteine and the closing phenylalanine or tryptophan. A D gene is named only where the DNA matches it firmly. Size is stated for part of the rows, as once, few or many counts, or as a class when the clone is expanded.

j_gene,d_gene,abundance,v_gene,len,CDR3nt,CDR3aa
TRBJ2-2,TRBD2,NA,TRBV7-2,14,TGTGCCAGCAGCTCCGGGACTAGAGCCGGGGAGCTGTTTTTT,CASSSGTRAGELFF
TRBJ2-7,TRBD1,once,TRBV5-4,14,TGTGCCAGCAGCTTCGACAGGGTAGTAGGCGAGCAGTACTTC,CASSFDRVVGEQYF
TRBJ1-3,NA,NA,TRBV5-1,14,TGCGCCAGCAGCCCGGACGGCTCTGGAAACACCATATATTTT,CASSPDGSGNTIYF
TRBJ2-1,NA,many,TRBV28,13,TGTGCCAGCACCTTCGGGGGTAGCAATGAGCAGTTCTTC,CASTFGGSNEQFF
TRBJ2-5,NA,NA,TRBV11-2,13,TGTGCCAGCAACTACCAGGGGCAGGAGACCCAGTACTTC,CASNYQGQETQYF
TRBJ2-2,NA,NA,TRBV7-2,12,TGTGCCAGCAGCTTAGCGATCGGGGAGCTGTTTTTT,CASSLAIGELFF
TRBJ2-7,NA,NA,TRBV30,11,TGTGCCTGGAGTCGACAGTACGAGCAGTACTTC,CAWSRQYEQYF
TRBJ2-1,NA,NA,TRBV3-1/TRBV3-2,15,TGTGCCAGCAGCCAAGGGGCAAGTTACGCCAATGAGCAGTTCTTC,CASSQGASYANEQFF
TRBJ1-3,NA,once,TRBV18,14,TGTGCCAGCTCACCAGCGAAGTCTGGAAACACCATATATTTT,CASSPAKSGNTIYF
TRBJ2-5,NA,NA,TRBV3-1/TRBV3-2,15,TGTGCCAGCAGCCAAGGGGGAGGACTTCAAGAGACCCAGTACTTC,CASSQGGGLQETQYF
TRBJ2-1,TRBD2,NA,TRBV6-5,15,TGTGCCAGCGGCCGGACTAGCGGGAGTGTAAATGAGCAGTTCTTC,CASGRTSGSVNEQFF
TRBJ2-5,NA,NA,TRBV6-5,15,TGTGCCAGCAGTTACTCCGCGGGGTGGCAAGAGACCCAGTACTTC,CASSYSAGWQETQYF
TRBJ2-1,NA,NA,TRBV21-1,18,TGTGCCAGCAGCAACGGATGGGGTAGCGGGCCCTCCTACAATGAGCAGTTCTTC,CASSNGWGSGPSYNEQFF
TRBJ2-5,NA,NA,TRBV9,15,TGTGCCAGCAGCGTAGCGCCGAGGGAACAAGAGACCCAGTACTTC,CASSVAPREQETQYF
TRBJ2-2,TRBD2,NA,TRBV11-2,16,TGTGCCAGCAGCTTCTTGAGGGACTATAACACCGGGGAGCTGTTTTTT,CASSFLRDYNTGELFF
TRBJ2-7,NA,NA,TRBV3-1/TRBV3-2,15,TGTGCCAGCAGCCAAGATGGGCTTTTAGGATACGAGCAGTACTTC,CASSQDGLLGYEQYF
TRBJ2-7,TRBD1,NA,TRBV4-1,17,TGCGCCAGCAGCCGCACCCCGGGACAGATGAGCTCCTACGAGCAGTACTTC,CASSRTPGQMSSYEQYF
TRBJ2-3,NA,once,TRBV19,12,TGTGCCAGTAGTAAACTTTCAAATACGCAGTATTTT,CASSKLSNTQYF
TRBJ1-4,NA,NA,TRBV5-1,13,TGCGCCAGCAGCTTATTGGGGAATGAAAAACTGTTTTTT,CASSLLGNEKLFF
TRBJ2-1,TRBD2,NA,TRBV27,13,TGTGCCTGCGCTAGCGGGGCGAGGGATGAGCAGTTCTTC,CACASGARDEQFF
TRBJ1-1,TRBD1,NA,TRBV30,12,TGTGCCTGGACACAGGGGCTCACTGAAGCTTTCTTT,CAWTQGLTEAFF
TRBJ1-5,NA,NA,TRBV10-2,14,TGCGCCAGCAGTGAACTCAAGGGGAATCAGCCCCAGCATTTT,CASSELKGNQPQHF
TRBJ2-1,TRBD2,NA,TRBV15,15,TGTGCCACCAGCAGAGACCCCACTAGCGGCAATGAGCAGTTCTTC,CATSRDPTSGNEQFF
TRBJ1-2,NA,few,TRBV5-8,13,TGTGCCAGCAGCTCCGAATCTGGAGAGGGCTACACCTTC,CASSSESGEGYTF